The 16 T cell receptor beta chains presented below share a single source sample, sequenced in a study of blood T cell repertoires in COVID-19. Generated by immunoSEQ multiplex PCR, the TCRdb table keeps only in-frame clones and is missing some. This table holds 200,000 or so clones, around nine tenths found once. The material sequenced was peripheral blood. Every receptor here comes from a woman between 40 and 50 years old who had recovered from COVID-19.

This clone was observed a single time. The chain couples TRBV27 to TRBJ2-3, with D perhaps matching TRBD2 (6 bases). This CDR3 is 15 amino acids long. Germline V gene data show CDR1 as MNHEY and CDR2 as SMNVEV (reference sequence). Trimming pared 5 bases from V and 3 bases from J, leaving 15 bases between. The CDR3 region has the DNA TGTGCCAGCAGTCTCGTCCGGGGGTGGACAGATACGCAGTATTTT. Amino acid sequence: CASSLVRGWTDTQYF.

This clone has only a few counts. V and J are TRBV12-5 and TRBJ2-2; possible D gene TRBD1, 5 bases. Germline CDR1 LGHNT, CDR2 FRNRAP. This CDR3 region has 14 residues. V shed 4 bases and J shed 4 bases, with 10 bases lying between them. CDR3 nucleotide sequence: TGTGCTAGTGGTTCAGGGTACGGCACCGGGGAGCTGTTTTTT. Its translation is CASGSGYGTGELFF.

The chain joins TRBV19 to TRBJ2-7, with 7 nucleotides matching TRBD2. V gave up 4 bases and J gave up 3 bases; unmatched junction bases: 3. Germline lookup yields CDR1 LNHDA and CDR2 SQIVND (reference sequence). The CDR3 length is 13 residues. This CDR3 reads CASSRGGLYEQYF. CDR3 nucleotide sequence: TGTGCCAGTAGTAGGGGGGGACTCTACGAGCAGTACTTC.

This chain uses TRBV11-2 with TRBJ1-1, with D maybe TRBD1 (5 bases). CDR1 is SGHAT and CDR2 is FQNNGV in the germline V gene. This CDR3 spans 14 amino acids. V shed 5 bases and J shed 0 bases, with 10 bases lying between them. In DNA form, the CDR3 reads TGTGCCAGCAGCCCGGGAGGGGTGAACACTGAAGCTTTCTTT. Translating it yields CASSPGGVNTEAFF.

J is TRBJ2-1 and V is TRBV11-3, with 10 bases aligning to TRBD2. Germline V gene sequence: CDR1 SGHNT, CDR2 YENEEA. CDR3 length: 17 amino acids. The V segment lost 0 bases and the J segment 8 bases; nucleotides outside the gene matches: 10. CDR3 residues: CASSLDILGAGGDEQFF. The CDR3 nucleotides read TGTGCCAGCAGCTTAGATATATTAGGAGCGGGAGGGGATGAGCAGTTCTTC.

This clone was counted between two and nine times. The V and J genes are TRBV19 and TRBJ1-5; tentatively, D is TRBD1 (6 bases). Trimming removed 7 bases at V and 6 bases at J, with 19 bases between. CDR3 length equals 15 residues. The germline gives CDR1 LNHDA, CDR2 SQIVND (reference sequence). CDR3 coding DNA: TGTGCCAGTACCATCACAGGGAACGGGGTTCAGCCCCAGCATTTT. Translated, it gives CASTITGNGVQPQHF. Full variable domain (outside the CDR3, taken from reference TRBV19 and TRBJ1-5): DGGITQSPKYLFRKEGQNVTLSCEQNLNHDAMYWYRQDPGQGLRLIYYSQIVNDFQKGDIAEGYSVSREKKESFPLTVTSAQKNPTAFYLCASTITGNGVQPQHFGDGTRLSIL.

The genes are TRBV28 and TRBJ2-5; TRBD2 matches 8 bases. Germline lookup yields CDR1 MDHEN and CDR2 SYDVKM. The CDR3 loop spans 16 amino acids. After removal of 7 bases from V and 2 bases from J, the junction contained 12 bases not matched to a gene. The CDR3 DNA sequence: TGTGCCAGCACCCCGTTACCGGGACTAGATCAAGAGACCCAGTACTTC. As protein: CASTPLPGLDQETQYF.

This sequence joins TRBV30 and TRBJ1-4; D is possibly TRBD1 (6 bases). In germline, CDR1 is GTSNPN, CDR2 SVGIG (reference sequence). The CDR3 loop spans 12 amino acids. Trimming took off 3 bases at V and 8 bases at J, with 10 bases between the two ends. CDR3 protein: CAWSRGGEKLFF. The CDR3 nucleotides read TGTGCCTGGAGCAGGGGTGGGGAAAAACTGTTTTTT.

The rearrangement links TRBV29-1 to TRBJ2-7; 8 bases fit TRBD2. The CDR3 sequence is 13 residues long. The germline V gene has CDR1 SQVTM and CDR2 ANQGSEA. The J segment lost 5 bases and the V segment lost 7 bases, leaving 10 bases of the junction unmatched. The CDR3 loop reads CSANQREHDEQYF. The CDR3 DNA reads as TGCAGCGCAAACCAGCGGGAGCACGACGAGCAGTACTTC.

The chain is built from TRBV27 and TRBJ2-7; 9 nucleotides align to TRBD1. This CDR3 region has 15 residues. Germline trimming cut 6 bases from V and 4 bases from J; bases unmatched to any gene: 10. The germline V gene encodes CDR1 MNHEY and CDR2 SMNVEV (reference sequence). CDR3 residues: CASSQQGATQYEQYF. In nucleotides, the CDR3 is TGTGCCAGCAGCCAACAGGGGGCTACTCAGTACGAGCAGTACTTC.

The chain recombines TRBV3-1 (or the pseudogene TRBV3-2) with TRBJ2-4, with 10 bases matching TRBD1. The germline V gene has CDR1 LGHDT and CDR2 YNNKEL (reference sequence). V gave up 0 bases and J gave up 1 base; unmatched junction bases: 12. This CDR3 is built from 20 residues. CDR3 amino acids: CASSQDYGTGARRAKNIQYF. CDR3 DNA: TGTGCCAGCAGCCAAGATTACGGGACAGGGGCCCGCCGGGCCAAAAACATTCAGTACTTC.

The V and J genes are TRBV28 and TRBJ2-1; TRBD1 is a possible D gene (6 bases). V was clipped by 3 bases and J by 11 bases, with 17 bases between them. Germline values: CDR1 MDHEN, CDR2 SYDVKM. This CDR3 has 14 residues. The CDR3 DNA is TGTGCCAGCAGTTTTACCCAGCAAGGGGGTAAGCAGTTCTTC. Its protein is CASSFTQQGGKQFF. The full variable domain, its missing parts supplied by reference TRBV28 and TRBJ2-1, is DVKVTQSSRYLVKRTGEKVFLECVQDMDHENMFWYRQDPGLGLRLIYFSYDVKMKEKGDIPEGYSVSREKKERFSLILESASTNQTSMYLCASSFTQQGGKQFFGPGTRLTVL.

The genes are TRBV7-2 and TRBJ2-1, with D tentatively TRBD1 (5 bases). With 7 bases removed from V and 4 bases from J, the gap between germline ends came to 14 bases. The germline CDR1 and CDR2 sequences are SGHTA and FQGNSA. The CDR3 has 14 residues. In DNA, the CDR3 is TGTGCCAGCACCGGCCATGGGGCATACAATGAGCAGTTCTTC. Translating it yields CASTGHGAYNEQFF.

This chain joins TRBV5-1 and TRBJ1-1; 7 bases agree with TRBD1. The CDR3 totals 14 residues. Unmatched junction bases numbered 4, after V lost 4 bases and J lost 1 base. Germline CDR1 reads SGHRS; CDR2 reads YFSETQ. In DNA, the CDR3 is TGCGCCAGCAGCGCCGGGACAGAGAACACTGAAGCTTTCTTT. Translating it yields CASSAGTENTEAFF.

This chain connects TRBV20-1 to TRBJ2-1; the match to TRBD2 covers 10 bases. CDR1 and CDR2 (germline): DFQATT, SNEGSKA (reference sequence). Trimming took 3 bases from V and 7 from J; bases not matched to a gene: 6. The CDR3 totals 14 residues. The CDR3 here is CSASGLAGDNEQFF. DNA for the CDR3: TGCAGTGCTAGTGGTCTAGCGGGAGATAATGAGCAGTTCTTC.

The table lists this clone with a few counts. This chain links TRBV4-3 with TRBJ1-1, with D possibly TRBD1 on 6 matching bases. Trimming removed 8 bases from V and 3 bases from J, with 16 bases in between. The germline CDR1 and CDR2 sequences are LGHNA and YSLEER. The CDR3 contains 14 residues. CDR3 protein: CASSDRPGDTEAFF. The CDR3 DNA is TGCGCCAGCTCCGACAGGCCGGGCGACACTGAAGCTTTCTTT.